This T cell receptor (beta chain) was retrieved from a study of blood T cell repertoires in COVID-19. Looking at the study overall: Samples came from the United States, Italy and Spain, spanning acute and convalescent COVID-19. T cells, B-cell-depleted T cells, or PBMCs provided the cDNA or gDNA that served as material.

TCRdb's copy holds only in-frame clones and misses some; the assay was immunoSEQ multiplex PCR. This table holds 150,000 to 200,000 clones, roughly 90% found once. This CDR3 is 13 amino acids long. The ends lost 9 bases at V and 7 bases at J; junction bases unmatched: 3. CDR1 is WSHSY and CDR2 is SAAADI in the germline V gene. Sequences were obtained from peripheral blood. The chain joins TRBV10-2 to TRBJ2-1; 13 nucleotides agree with TRBD2. This clonotype was obtained from a man in his fifties or sixties with acute or convalescent COVID-19. The CDR3 DNA reads TGCGCCAGTAGGACTAGCGGGAGTAATGAGCAGTTCTTC. Translating it yields CASRTSGSNEQFF.